This T cell receptor (beta chain) was captured in a study of T-cell memory formation after mild COVID-19. For this clonotype: What it recognizes is unknown. The junction departs from the called germline gene at one end, perhaps through a read error.

The CDR3 has 17 amino acids. The TCR alpha and TCR beta cDNA libraries, bearing sample barcodes and UMIs, were generated by 5'RACE using constant-segment primers. From the 5' RACE reads, TCRdb called clonotypes with MiXCR, one entry per CDR3 protein. The sample contains over 400,000 distinct CDR3 sequences, more than 20% of which appear only once. General study points: Among contracting clones, CD4+ were mainly CM/EM and CD8+ enriched in EMRA.

The origin of this receptor is an adult woman who had mild COVID-19 (a few samples of this study predate the infection). Cell type and time point are not known. The sample was PBMCs or a T cell subset sorted from them (not recorded which). J is TRBJ2-2 and V is TRBV12-3 or TRBV12-4, with TRBD2 matching over 16 bases. The DNA for the CDR3 is TGTTCCAGCACCCCGGGACTAGCGGGAGGGGTCACCGGGGAGCTGTTTTTT. Amino acids: CSSTPGLAGGVTGELFF.